One and the same sample provided the 10 T cell receptor beta chains below, sequenced in a study of blood T cell repertoires in COVID-19. The repertoire was sequenced with immunoSEQ multiplex PCR; TCRdb's copy has only in-frame clones and lacks some. The sample yields fewer than 350,000 clones, almost 90% seen once. Sequencing used PBMCs or T cells enriched from blood (not recorded which). The source is a woman between 25 and 40 years old who had been exposed to COVID-19.

This chain uses TRBV2 with TRBJ2-7; unclear D gene. The germline CDR1 and CDR2 sequences are SNHLY and FYNNEI. Trimming cost V 7 bases and J 0 bases, with 13 bases left between them. The CDR3 loop spans 14 amino acids. CDR3 protein: CASMRSQSSYEQYF. The CDR3 coding sequence is TGTGCCAGCATGAGATCACAGAGCTCCTACGAGCAGTACTTC.

The chain combines TRBV6-8 with TRBJ2-2, with 8 bases matching TRBD1. V was pared by 7 bases and J by 3 bases, with 4 bases of the junction left unmatched. Germline V gene lookup returns CDR1 MNHGY and CDR2 SAAAGT. The CDR3 sequence is 14 residues long. DNA of the CDR3: TGTGCCAGCAAAGCGACAGGGGACACCGGGGAGCTGTTTTTT. Amino acids: CASKATGDTGELFF.

V usage is TRBV6-1 and J usage is TRBJ1-5, with D uncertain. Between the trimmed V and J ends, which lost 2 bases and 0 bases, there was a span of 8 bases. The CDR3 runs 15 residues. Germline values: CDR1 MNHNS, CDR2 SASEGT. CDR3 sequence (DNA): TGTGCCAGCAGTGAACGAGGGTTTAGCAATCAGCCCCAGCATTTT. Amino acid sequence: CASSERGFSNQPQHF.

This clone was recorded only once. Written as DNA, the CDR3 is TGTGCCAGCAGCGCAACCGGGACAGGGGCCTACGAGCAGTACTTC. It is translated as CASSATGTGAYEQYF. V and J are TRBV7-2 and TRBJ2-7; 10 nucleotides match TRBD1. Germline V lookup: CDR1 SGHTA, CDR2 FQGNSA. V shed 5 bases, J shed 2 bases, and the junction held 6 bases outside the gene matches. The CDR3 sequence is 15 residues long.

The V gene is TRBV27, the J gene TRBJ1-2; D remains ambiguous. The CDR3 is made up of 15 amino acids. Trimming left V 5 bases short and J 4 bases short, with 17 bases between. Germline V lookup: CDR1 MNHEY, CDR2 SMNVEV (reference sequence). In DNA, the CDR3 is TGTGCCAGCAGTGTAAACGCACTAGATGGCTATGGCTACACCTTC. This sequence encodes CASSVNALDGYGYTF.

The rearrangement links TRBV30 to TRBJ2-7; possibly TRBD1 for D (6 bases). Trimming took 1 base from V and 6 from J, leaving 7 bases between them. This CDR3 contains 11 residues. Germline V gene lookup returns CDR1 GTSNPN and CDR2 SVGIG (reference sequence). The CDR3 DNA sequence: TGTGCCTGGAGTGGAGGGGGCGAGCAGTACTTC. It yields the protein CAWSGGGEQYF.

The rearrangement links TRBV28 to TRBJ1-4, with a possible D match to TRBD1 (6 bases). This CDR3 contains 13 residues. The V gene lost 5 bases and the J gene lost 8 bases, with 12 bases spanning the gap. Germline V gene data show CDR1 as MDHEN and CDR2 as SYDVKM. The CDR3 nucleotides read TGTGCCAGCAGTCGGACAGTAGGCGAAAAACTGTTTTTT. Translation: CASSRTVGEKLFF. Filled out from reference TRBV28 and TRBJ1-4, the complete variable domain reads DVKVTQSSRYLVKRTGEKVFLECVQDMDHENMFWYRQDPGLGLRLIYFSYDVKMKEKGDIPEGYSVSREKKERFSLILESASTNQTSMYLCASSRTVGEKLFFGSGTQLSVL.

This chain connects TRBV18 to TRBJ1-4, with TRBD1 matching over 8 bases. From germline, CDR1 is KGHSH and CDR2 LQKENI. This CDR3 region has 16 residues. V lost 0 bases to trimming and J lost 5 bases; unmatched junction nucleotides: 5. Here the CDR3 reads CASSPPRQGPNEKLFF. CDR3 nucleotides: TGTGCCAGCTCACCACCGCGACAGGGGCCAAATGAAAAACTGTTTTTT. The full variable domain, with the rest looked up from reference TRBV18 and TRBJ1-4, is NAGVMQNPRHLVRRRGQEARLRCSPMKGHSHVYWYRQLPEEGLKFMVYLQKENIIDESGMPKERFSAEFPKEGPSILRIQQVVRGDSAAYFCASSPPRQGPNEKLFFGSGTQLSVL.

The V gene is TRBV28, the J gene TRBJ2-1; D is possibly TRBD1 (7 bases). The CDR3 totals 10 residues. From germline, CDR1 is MDHEN and CDR2 SYDVKM. CDR3: CAARGVEQFF. CDR3 bases: TGTGCTGCCAGGGGGGTTGAGCAGTTCTTC.

In this sample, this clone turned up once. CDR3 loop: CASSAHRDRGSGNTIYF. CDR3 DNA: TGTGCCAGCAGCGCTCACCGGGACAGGGGCTCTGGAAACACCATATATTTT. The chain carries TRBV9 and TRBJ1-3, with 10 bases that match TRBD1. The CDR3 is 17 amino acids. CDR1 SGDLS and CDR2 YYNGEE come from the germline V gene. Losses at the gene ends were 3 bases for V and 0 bases for J; bases not matched to a gene: 6.